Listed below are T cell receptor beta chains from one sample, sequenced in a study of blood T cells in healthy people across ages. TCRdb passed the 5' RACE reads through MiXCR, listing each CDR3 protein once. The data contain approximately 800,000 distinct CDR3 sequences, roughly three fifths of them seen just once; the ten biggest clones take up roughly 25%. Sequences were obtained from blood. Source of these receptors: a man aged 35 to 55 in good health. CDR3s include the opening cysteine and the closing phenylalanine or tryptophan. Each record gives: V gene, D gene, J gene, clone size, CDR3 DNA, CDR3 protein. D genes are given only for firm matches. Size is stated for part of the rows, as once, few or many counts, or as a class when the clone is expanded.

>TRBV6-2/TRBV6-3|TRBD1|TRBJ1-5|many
TGTGCCAGCAGTCCAACTTGGACAGGGAGGGTTCAGCCCCAGCATTTT
CASSPTWTGRVQPQHF
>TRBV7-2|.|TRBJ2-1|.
TGTGCCAGCAGCCCCCCCGGGGGTGAGCAGTTCTTC
CASSPPGGEQFF
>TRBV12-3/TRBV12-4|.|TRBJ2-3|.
TGTGCCAGCAGTTTGTCGAGAGGAGTCACAGATACGCAGTATTTT
CASSLSRGVTDTQYF
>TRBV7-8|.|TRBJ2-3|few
TGTGCCAGCAGCCGACCGTGGGGGTCTAGCACAGATACGCAGTATTTT
CASSRPWGSSTDTQYF
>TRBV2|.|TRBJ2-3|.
TGTGCCAGCAGTTACCTAAGCACCCCCAGCACAGATACGCAGTATTTT
CASSYLSTPSTDTQYF
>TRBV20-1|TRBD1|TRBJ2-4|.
TGCAGTGCCCCACCGGCCGGGACAGAGGTTACTATTTCCAAAAACATTCAGTACTTC
CSAPPAGTEVTISKNIQYF
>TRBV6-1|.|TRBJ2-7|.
TGTGCCAGTAAAATTGGCTACTACGAGCAGTACTTC
CASKIGYYEQYF
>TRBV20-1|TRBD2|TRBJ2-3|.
TGCAGTGCTAGAGATATCCTAGCGGGGGGAACAGATACGCAGTATTTT
CSARDILAGGTDTQYF
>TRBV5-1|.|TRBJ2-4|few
TGCGCCAGCAGCTTGGACAGATGGGGTGACATTCAGTACTTC
CASSLDRWGDIQYF
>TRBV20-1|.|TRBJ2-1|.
TGCAGTGCAGAAAAGCGGAATGCTTACAATGAGCAGTTCTTC
CSAEKRNAYNEQFF
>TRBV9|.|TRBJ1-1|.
TGTGCCAGCAGCGTGGGCCGGGGGAGTGACACTGAAGCTTTCTTT
CASSVGRGSDTEAFF
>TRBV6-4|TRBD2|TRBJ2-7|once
TGTGCCAGCAGTCGTTATCGACTAGCGGGCTTCTCCTACGAGCAGTACTTC
CASSRYRLAGFSYEQYF
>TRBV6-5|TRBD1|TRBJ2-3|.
TGTGCCAGCAGTCCCCCCGGACAGGGGTTCGAAGATACGCAGTATTTT
CASSPPGQGFEDTQYF
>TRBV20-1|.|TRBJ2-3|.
TGCAGTGCTAGTGAGTTTACCTATGCAGATACGCAGTATTTT
CSASEFTYADTQYF
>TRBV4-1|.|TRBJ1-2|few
TGCGCCAGCAGCCAAGTAATCCCCCCGGGACCAGCTAACTATGGCTACACCTTC
CASSQVIPPGPANYGYTF
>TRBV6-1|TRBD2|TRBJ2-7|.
TGTGCCAGCAGCCTACGGGGGGTCGAGCAGTACTTC
CASSLRGVEQYF
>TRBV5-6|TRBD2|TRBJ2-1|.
TGTGCCAGCAGCTATGGGACTAGCGGGGGCTCTAGCTCCTACAATGAGCAGTTCTTC
CASSYGTSGGSSSYNEQFF
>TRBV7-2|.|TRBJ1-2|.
TGTGCCAGCAGCTTAGAATACGGCTACACCTTC
CASSLEYGYTF
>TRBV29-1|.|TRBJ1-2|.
TGCAGCGTTGGAAGGGTATCCTTGGATGGCTACACCTTC
CSVGRVSLDGYTF
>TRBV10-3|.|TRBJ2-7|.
TGTGCCACCGAGCTGGGGCGGGGCCTCTACGAGCAGTACTTC
CATELGRGLYEQYF
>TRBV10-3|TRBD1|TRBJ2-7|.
TGTGCCATCAGCGGCGGACCAGGACAGGGAACCTACGAGCAGTACTTC
CAISGGPGQGTYEQYF
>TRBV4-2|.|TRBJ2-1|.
TGTGCCAGCAGCCAAGTAGGTGGGGGGACCTACAATGAGCAGTTCTTC
CASSQVGGGTYNEQFF
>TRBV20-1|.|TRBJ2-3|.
TGCAGTGCAGAGGGGACCAGCACAGATACGCAGTATTTT
CSAEGTSTDTQYF
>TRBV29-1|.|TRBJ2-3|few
TGCAGCGGCTCTCGCTCATCGATCACAGATACGCAGTATTTT
CSGSRSSITDTQYF
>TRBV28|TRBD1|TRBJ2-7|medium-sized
TGTGCCAGCAGTCTCAGGGACAGACAAAACTACGAGCAGTACTTC
CASSLRDRQNYEQYF
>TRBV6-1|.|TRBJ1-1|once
TGTGCCAGCAGTGACCACCGAGGGGCGGGGAGGGAAGCTTTCTTT
CASSDHRGAGREAFF
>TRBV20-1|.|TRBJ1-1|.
TGCAGTGCTAGACGGCGGGGGACAAACACTGAAGCTTTCTTT
CSARRRGTNTEAFF
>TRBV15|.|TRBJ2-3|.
TGTGCCACCAGCGTGAACAAGGGTGGCTCAGATACGCAGTATTTT
CATSVNKGGSDTQYF
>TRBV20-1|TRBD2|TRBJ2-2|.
TGCAGTGCTAGTATGGCTAGCGGGGCTGGGGAGCTGTTTTTT
CSASMASGAGELFF
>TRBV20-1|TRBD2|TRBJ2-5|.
TGCAGTGCCACGAGCGGTAGCGGGAGTGGGGGGGGTTTAAAGACCCAGTACTTC
CSATSGSGSGGGLKTQYF
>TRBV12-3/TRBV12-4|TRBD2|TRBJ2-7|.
TGTGCCAGCGGAAAAGGCGGGAGTGGGTTTTCCTACGAGCAGTACTTC
CASGKGGSGFSYEQYF
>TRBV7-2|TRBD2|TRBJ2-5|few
TGTGCCAGCAGCTTTCCTTTCGGGACTAGCGGGGGGGCAACCCGAGAGACCCAGTACTTC
CASSFPFGTSGGATRETQYF
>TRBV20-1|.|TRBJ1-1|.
TGCAGTGTTCTGTGGGGGCCCCGGAACACTGAAGCTTTCTTT
CSVLWGPRNTEAFF
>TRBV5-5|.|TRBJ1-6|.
TGTGCCAGCAGCTTGGTAGGCAGGGGATATTCACCCCTCCACTTT
CASSLVGRGYSPLHF
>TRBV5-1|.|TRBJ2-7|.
TGCGCCAGCAGCTTGGGACATCAACCCGACGAGCAGTACTTC
CASSLGHQPDEQYF
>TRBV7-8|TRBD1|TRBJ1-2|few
TGTGCCAGCAGCCGACAGGGGGCAGGGGGCTACACCTTC
CASSRQGAGGYTF
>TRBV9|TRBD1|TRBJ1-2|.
TGTGCCAGCAGCGTAGATATCCCGTTTTCCGGGACAGGGGACGCTTTTGGCTATGGCTACACCTTC
CASSVDIPFSGTGDAFGYGYTF
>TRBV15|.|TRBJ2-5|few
TGTGCCACCAGCAGAGATCTTCCAGACCAAGAGACCCAGTACTTC
CATSRDLPDQETQYF
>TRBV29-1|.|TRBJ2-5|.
TGCAGCGTTGGGGATAGGAGGGCCCAGTACTTC
CSVGDRRAQYF
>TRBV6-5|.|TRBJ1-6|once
TGTGCCAGCAGTTCGGCTCAGACTAATAATTCACCCCTCCACTTT
CASSSAQTNNSPLHF
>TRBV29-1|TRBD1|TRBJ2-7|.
TGCAGCGCTGTTCGCGGGACAGGGGGATTCTACGAGCAGTACTTC
CSAVRGTGGFYEQYF
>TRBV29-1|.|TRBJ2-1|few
TGCAGCGTTGACGGTCTAACAAGCTCCTACAATGAGCAGTTCTTC
CSVDGLTSSYNEQFF
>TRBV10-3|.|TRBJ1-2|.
TGTGCCATCCACAGGACGGAAACCTTCTATGGCTACACCTTC
CAIHRTETFYGYTF
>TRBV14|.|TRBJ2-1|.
TGTGCCAGCAGCCAAATGCAGGGCAACACACACAATGAGCAGTTCTTC
CASSQMQGNTHNEQFF
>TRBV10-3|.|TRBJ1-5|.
TGTGCCACAAACAGGGAAGGAAACTTGAATCAGCCCCAGCATTTT
CATNREGNLNQPQHF
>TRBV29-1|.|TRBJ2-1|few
TGCAGCGTTGAATTCACTAGGGAGACCCAGTTCTTC
CSVEFTRETQFF
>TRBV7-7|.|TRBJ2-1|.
TGTGCTAGCAGCTTAGATGGAGGGTTCAATGAGCAGTTCTTC
CASSLDGGFNEQFF
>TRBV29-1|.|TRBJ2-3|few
TGCAGCGCTGGGACGGGGGATCAGAATACGCAGTATTTT
CSAGTGDQNTQYF
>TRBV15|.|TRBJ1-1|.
TGTGCCACCAGCAGAGATCCCGGGGGGATGAACACTGAAGCTTTCTTT
CATSRDPGGMNTEAFF
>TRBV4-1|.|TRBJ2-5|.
TGCGCCGGCAGCCAAGGACTGGGGGAGACCCAGTACTTC
CAGSQGLGETQYF
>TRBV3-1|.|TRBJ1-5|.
TGTGCCAGCAGCCAAGACGCAGTGGGCAATCAGCCCCAGCATTTT
CASSQDAVGNQPQHF
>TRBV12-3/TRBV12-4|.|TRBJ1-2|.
TGTGCCAGTACCTCCGATCGGGTGTATGGCTACACCTTC
CASTSDRVYGYTF
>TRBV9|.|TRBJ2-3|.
TGTGCCAGCAGCGGTCCGATTAAAGATACGCAGTATTTT
CASSGPIKDTQYF